A single sample is the source of the 30 T cell receptor beta chains below, sequenced in a study of T cells of healthy individuals. TCRdb recomputed calls from the 5' RACE reads with MiXCR, one row per CDR3 protein. The sample shows about 53,000 distinct CDR3 sequences, under 15% of them seen only once. Receptor source: a human donor in good health.

This clonotype was picked up a small number of times. The genes are TRBV19 and TRBJ1-1; TRBD1 matches at 9 bases. Germline CDR1 LNHDA, CDR2 SQIVND (reference sequence). There are 17 residues in the CDR3. V lost 5 bases, J lost 2 bases, and 12 bases stayed unmatched. CDR3 coding DNA: TGTGCCAGTAGTTCCCCCTATGGGACAGGGCCAAACACTGAAGCTTTCTTT. This gives the protein CASSSPYGTGPNTEAFF.

The chain couples TRBV29-1 to TRBJ2-5; D remains unclear. CDR1 and CDR2 (germline): SQVTM, ANQGSEA. The germline V and J ends were trimmed by 1 base and 5 bases, with 14 bases remaining between them. The CDR3 sequence is 14 residues long. The CDR3 sequence: CSVEAAPDGETQYF. CDR3 nucleotide sequence: TGCAGCGTTGAAGCGGCACCCGATGGGGAGACCCAGTACTTC.

CDR3 residues: CASSQQTGVGEQFF. Written as DNA, the CDR3 is TGTGCCAGCAGCCAACAGACAGGGGTCGGGGAGCAGTTCTTC. The chain is built from TRBV3-1 and TRBJ2-1; the match to TRBD1 covers 8 bases. The length of the CDR3 is 14 residues. V dropped 2 bases and J dropped 10; count of bases not matched to a gene: 7. Per the germline V gene, CDR1 is LGHDT and CDR2 is YNNKEL (reference sequence).

V usage is TRBV9 and J usage is TRBJ1-3, with 7 bases lining up with TRBD1. V shed 0 bases and J 8 bases; nucleotides not matched to a gene: 5. Per the germline V gene, CDR1 is SGDLS and CDR2 is YYNGEE. The CDR3 is 14 residues long. CDR3: CASSVVARGDTIYF. CDR3 DNA sequence: TGTGCCAGCAGCGTAGTCGCCAGGGGGGACACCATATATTTT. The variable domain in full, with the rest retrieved from reference TRBV9 and TRBJ1-3, is DSGVTQTPKHLITATGQRVTLRCSPRSGDLSVYWYQQSLDQGLQFLIQYYNGEERAKGNILERFSAQQFPDLHSELNLSSLELGDSALYFCASSVVARGDTIYFGEGSWLTVV.

The chain couples TRBV7-2 to TRBJ1-1; perhaps TRBD1 as D (6 bases). Germline lookup yields CDR1 SGHTA and CDR2 FQGNSA. Trimming cost V 1 base and J 7 bases, with 16 bases left between them. The CDR3 covers 15 residues. The DNA for the CDR3 is TGTGCCAGCAGCTTAGGTGGGGGGGCGCGAGATGAAGCTTTCTTT. Translating it yields CASSLGGGARDEAFF.

The chain has TRBV4-1 and TRBJ2-3, with TRBD2 matching 8 bases. Germline loops: CDR1 MGHRA, CDR2 YSYEKL. This CDR3 region has 17 residues. V was pared by 3 bases and J by 0 bases, with 8 bases of the junction left unmatched. As DNA, the CDR3 is TGCGCCAGCAGCCAGAACGGGGGGGACACAAGCACAGATACGCAGTATTTT. This codes for CASSQNGGDTSTDTQYF.

This clonotype was observed a few times. This rearrangement joins TRBV6-5 to TRBJ2-7; D is possibly TRBD2 (6 bases). CDR1 MNHEY and CDR2 SVGAGI come from the germline V gene. Trimming pared 10 bases from V and 2 bases from J, leaving 18 bases between. There are 14 residues in the CDR3. The CDR3 region is CANRLSGGTYEQYF. As DNA, the CDR3 is TGTGCCAACAGGTTAAGCGGCGGGACCTACGAGCAGTACTTC.

This clonotype has at least ten counts. This chain joins TRBV4-3 and TRBJ1-1; D uncertain. Germline V lookup: CDR1 LGHNA, CDR2 YSLEER. The ends were cut back, 5 bases at V and 1 base at J, with 11 bases in the middle. The CDR3 runs to 14 residues. The CDR3 loop is CASSSSWQNTEAFF. The CDR3 DNA follows: TGCGCCAGCAGCTCCTCGTGGCAGAACACTGAAGCTTTCTTT.

V usage is TRBV7-9 and J usage is TRBJ2-5, with 7 bases matching TRBD1. CDR3 length: 14 amino acids. Trimming at V came to 5 bases and at J to 2 bases, leaving 5 bases not matched to a gene. Germline assignment: CDR1 SEHNR and CDR2 FQNEAQ (reference sequence). The CDR3 DNA reads TGTGCCAGCAGCGCCGGGACAGCTCAAGAGACCCAGTACTTC. This codes for CASSAGTAQETQYF.

This clonotype was found a few times. The genes are TRBV20-1 and TRBJ1-1, with TRBD1 as a possible D gene (6 bases). The CDR3 is made up of 14 amino acids. Per the germline V gene, CDR1 is DFQATT and CDR2 is SNEGSKA (reference sequence). V gave up 1 base and J gave up 1 base, with 10 bases separating them. CDR3 loop: CSARGGQTNTEAFF. Written as DNA, the CDR3 is TGCAGTGCTAGAGGGGGACAAACGAACACTGAAGCTTTCTTT.

This clonotype has more than one count but fewer than ten. This rearrangement joins TRBV19 to TRBJ2-1; 7 nucleotides agree with TRBD2. There are 14 residues in the CDR3. V lost 6 bases, J lost 0 bases, and 2 bases stayed unmatched. Per the germline V gene, CDR1 is LNHDA and CDR2 is SQIVND (reference sequence). The CDR3 loop reads CASRAGSSYNEQFF. The CDR3 nucleotides read TGTGCCAGTAGAGCGGGAAGCTCCTACAATGAGCAGTTCTTC.

The chain recombines TRBV4-3 with TRBJ1-2; D gene ambiguous. The V gene's germline CDR1 is LGHNA and CDR2 YSLEER. The germline V and J ends were trimmed by 0 bases and 0 bases, with 20 bases remaining between them. This CDR3 contains 19 residues. The CDR3 coding sequence is TGCGCCAGCAGCCAAGATCGAAAATATACCGCCGCACCTAACTATGGCTACACCTTC. Translation: CASSQDRKYTAAPNYGYTF.

This clonotype was counted ten times or more. This chain joins TRBV29-1 and TRBJ1-4; 9 bases line up with TRBD1. Losses at the gene ends were 4 bases for V and 4 bases for J; bases not matched to a gene: 7. CDR3 length equals 15 residues. The V gene's germline CDR1 is SQVTM and CDR2 ANQGSEA. The DNA of the CDR3 is TGCAGCGTTGCTCGAACAGGGGGCGTTAATGAAAAACTGTTTTTT. Its protein product is CSVARTGGVNEKLFF.

The CDR3 bases are TGTGCCAGCAGCTTAGCCCCTAGGGATGAGCAGTTCTTC. Protein: CASSLAPRDEQFF. This rearrangement joins TRBV7-2 to TRBJ2-1; D remains ambiguous. Germline V CDR1 and CDR2: SGHTA, FQGNSA. V lost 0 bases to trimming and J lost 8 bases, with 8 bases between them. CDR3 length: 13 residues.

The rearrangement joins TRBV7-9 to TRBJ1-2; 9 nucleotides line up with TRBD1. The germline gives CDR1 SEHNR, CDR2 FQNEAQ (reference sequence). Unmatched junction bases numbered 18, after V lost 4 bases and J lost 3 bases. The CDR3 extends over 19 amino acids. CDR3 protein: CASSSPTTGQGWNDYGYTF. CDR3 coding DNA: TGTGCCAGCAGCTCCCCAACCACGGGACAGGGCTGGAATGACTATGGCTACACCTTC.

This clonotype was recorded a few times. The chain uses TRBV11-2 and TRBJ2-5; D uncertain. Looked up from germline, CDR1 is SGHAT and CDR2 is FQNNGV. With 0 bases removed from V and 9 bases from J, the gap between germline ends came to 11 bases. This CDR3 comprises 13 residues. The CDR3 bases are TGTGCCAGCAGCTTAGATATGCAGATGGCCCAGTACTTC. Translation: CASSLDMQMAQYF.

This clonotype was picked up many times. The rearrangement links TRBV3-1 to TRBJ2-1; no firm D call. Trimming removed 7 bases from V and 0 bases from J, with 13 bases in between. The length of the CDR3 is 15 residues. The V gene's germline CDR1 is LGHDT and CDR2 YNNKEL (reference sequence). CDR3 DNA sequence: TGTGCCAGCACATTAGACGGAAGCTCCTACAATGAGCAGTTCTTC. It translates to CASTLDGSSYNEQFF.

This clonotype was observed a handful of times. The V call is TRBV10-3, the J call TRBJ1-1; 7 bases align to TRBD1. CDR1 is ENHRY, CDR2 SYGVKD, per germline. Trimming at V came to 7 bases and at J to 4 bases, leaving 9 bases not matched to a gene. CDR3 length: 14 residues. CDR3 sequence: CAIKAGTVGTEAFF. In nucleotides, the CDR3 is TGTGCCATCAAAGCGGGGACAGTCGGCACTGAAGCTTTCTTT.

This clonotype was recorded a few times. The rearrangement uses TRBV7-9 and TRBJ2-3; 10 bases line up with TRBD2. CDR1 is SEHNR and CDR2 is FQNEAQ in the germline V gene (reference sequence). The CDR3 covers 14 residues. J lost 9 bases, V lost 5 bases, and 8 bases had no gene match. CDR3 in amino acids: CASSPAGGLMTQYF. The CDR3, as DNA: TGTGCCAGCAGCCCAGCGGGGGGGCTGATGACGCAGTATTTT.

This clonotype has more than one count but fewer than ten. J is TRBJ1-1 and V is TRBV6-6; D gene unclear. The CDR3 totals 13 residues. Germline values: CDR1 MNHNY, CDR2 SVGAGI (reference sequence). Between the trimmed V and J ends, which lost 4 bases and 5 bases, there was a span of 11 bases. This CDR3 reads CASSSLLGTEAFF. In nucleotides, the CDR3 is TGTGCCAGCAGTTCGCTTCTGGGGACTGAAGCTTTCTTT.

This clonotype was seen repeatedly, ten times or more. The chain recombines TRBV9 with TRBJ1-2; TRBD1 agrees at 11 bases. Germline V CDR1 and CDR2: SGDLS, YYNGEE. The length of the CDR3 is 16 residues. V lost 3 bases and J lost 4; bases outside the gene matches: 8. This chain's CDR3 is CASSEGQGEFFYGYTF. The DNA of the CDR3 is TGTGCCAGCAGCGAGGGACAGGGGGAATTCTTCTATGGCTACACCTTC. Looking up the rest from reference TRBV9 and TRBJ1-2 gives the full variable domain: DSGVTQTPKHLITATGQRVTLRCSPRSGDLSVYWYQQSLDQGLQFLIQYYNGEERAKGNILERFSAQQFPDLHSELNLSSLELGDSALYFCASSEGQGEFFYGYTFGSGTRLTVV.

In this sample, this clonotype turned up a few times. The genes are TRBV2 and TRBJ2-1; maybe TRBD2 (6 bases). The CDR3 has 15 residues. In germline, CDR1 is SNHLY, CDR2 FYNNEI. The germline V and J ends were trimmed by 3 bases and 3 bases, with 12 bases remaining between them. This chain's CDR3 is CASSDSGALYNEQFF. CDR3 coding DNA: TGTGCCAGCAGTGATTCGGGAGCGCTCTACAATGAGCAGTTCTTC.

This chain uses TRBV7-6 with TRBJ2-7, with 11 bases that match TRBD2. V gave up 6 bases and J gave up 2 bases; unmatched junction bases: 15. Germline CDR1 SGHVS, CDR2 FNYEAQ. The CDR3 extends over 18 amino acids. In nucleotides, the CDR3 is TGTGCCAGCAGTCCCGGGGTAGCGGGGGGGCCAAGGCCCTACGAGCAGTACTTC. Protein sequence: CASSPGVAGGPRPYEQYF. Full variable domain (outside the CDR3, taken from reference TRBV7-6 and TRBJ2-7): GAGVSQSPRYKVTKRGQDVALRCDPISGHVSLYWYRQALGQGPEFLTYFNYEAQQDKSGLPNDRFSAERPEGSISTLTIQRTEQRDSAMYRCASSPGVAGGPRPYEQYFGPGTRLTVT.

This clonotype was counted at least ten times. The germline gene is not matched at one end of the junction; a read error may be the cause. V and J are TRBV19 and TRBJ2-1; 11 bases are a match to TRBD2. The CDR3 contains 15 residues. Germline values: CDR1 LNHDA, CDR2 SQIVND (reference sequence). CDR3 protein: CASNIGLAGYNEQFF. The CDR3 DNA is TGTGCCAGTAATATAGGACTAGCGGGTTACAATGAGCAGTTCTTC.

This clonotype was detected ten times or more. The chain recombines TRBV11-2 with TRBJ1-1, with a possible D match to TRBD1 (5 bases). The V end lost 1 base, the J end lost 1 base, and 10 bases lay between the germline ends. CDR1 is SGHAT and CDR2 is FQNNGV in the germline V gene. This CDR3 spans 15 amino acids. Here the CDR3 reads CASSLGGTGNTEAFF. The CDR3 region has the DNA TGTGCCAGCAGCTTAGGGGGGACGGGGAACACTGAAGCTTTCTTT.

V and J are TRBV10-3 and TRBJ2-3, with D maybe TRBD1 (5 bases). V lost 4 bases and J lost 2, with 7 bases in between. The CDR3 runs 13 residues. Germline lookup yields CDR1 ENHRY and CDR2 SYGVKD. The CDR3 DNA reads TGTGCCATCAGTGTAGGGGACACAGATACGCAGTATTTT. The encoded protein is CAISVGDTDTQYF.

V and J are TRBV7-9 and TRBJ2-2; D could derive from TRBD1 or TRBD2 (6 bases each). V was trimmed by 5 bases and J by 3 bases, leaving 19 bases between them. This CDR3 comprises 17 residues. Per the germline V gene, CDR1 is SEHNR and CDR2 is FQNEAQ (reference sequence). The CDR3 here is CASSPRGGWTDTGELFF. DNA of the CDR3: TGTGCCAGCAGCCCTCGTGGAGGGTGGACAGACACCGGGGAGCTGTTTTTT.

The rearrangement links TRBV7-2 to TRBJ2-5; 8 bases map to TRBD1. This CDR3 is built from 13 residues. Trimming at V came to 3 bases and at J to 5 bases, leaving 2 bases not matched to a gene. Per germline, CDR1 SGHTA and CDR2 FQGNSA. As DNA, the CDR3 is TGTGCCAGCAGCTTCGACAGGGGCGAGACCCAGTACTTC. Its protein product is CASSFDRGETQYF.

The rearrangement uses TRBV6-5 and TRBJ2-5, with D maybe TRBD1 (6 bases). The CDR3 runs to 15 residues. Trimming shortened V by 0 bases and J by 7 bases, and 15 bases separated the two germline ends. Germline assignment: CDR1 MNHEY and CDR2 SVGAGI. DNA for the CDR3: TGTGCCAGCAGTTACTCTGCAGGGGTACAGGGGACCCAGTACTTC. It specifies CASSYSAGVQGTQYF.

This clonotype was found a few times. V and J are TRBV2 and TRBJ2-1; 11 bases fit TRBD2. CDR1 and CDR2 from the germline V gene are SNHLY and FYNNEI. The V segment lost 5 bases and the J segment 3 bases; nucleotides outside the gene matches: 18. This CDR3 contains 20 residues. CDR3 amino acids: CASSPFPSLTGTSGYNEQFF. The DNA for the CDR3 is TGTGCCAGCAGTCCTTTTCCGTCGTTAACCGGGACTAGCGGCTACAATGAGCAGTTCTTC. The complete variable domain, with remaining parts taken from reference TRBV2 and TRBJ2-1, reads EPEVTQTPSHQVTQMGQEVILRCVPISNHLYFYWYRQILGQKVEFLVSFYNNEISEKSEIFDDQFSVERPDGSNFTLKIRSTKLEDSAMYFCASSPFPSLTGTSGYNEQFFGPGTRLTVL.